This entry lists 26 T cell receptor beta chains sequenced from one sample in a study of shared clonotypes between healthy human individuals. Using immunoSEQ multiplex PCR, the repertoire was profiled, and TCRdb retains in-frame clones only, with some absent. The top ten clones hold 0.13% of a sample with about 2 million clones, about 95% of them seen once. The specimen was naive CD4+ T cells sorted from blood. Subset noted: CD45RA+ positively selected. These receptors were collected from a young man in good health.

The rearrangement joins TRBV6-5 to TRBJ2-1, with 11 bases identical to TRBD2. CDR3 length: 15 residues. Trimming removed 6 bases from V and 4 bases from J; junction bases left unmatched: 5. Germline assignment: CDR1 MNHEY and CDR2 SVGAGI. The DNA of the CDR3 is TGTGCCAGCAGACCGGTAGCGGGAGGGTACAATGAGCAGTTCTTC. The encoded protein is CASRPVAGGYNEQFF.

The chain couples TRBV15 to TRBJ2-5; 9 bases are shared with TRBD2. The V segment lost 1 base and the J segment 4 bases; nucleotides outside the gene matches: 7. Germline V gene data show CDR1 as LNHNV and CDR2 as YYDKDF (reference sequence). The length of the CDR3 is 16 residues. CDR3 nucleotides: TGTGCCACCAGCAGAGGCCCAGCGGGGGGCGGAGAGACCCAGTACTTC. Protein sequence: CATSRGPAGGGETQYF.

The gene calls are TRBV25-1 and TRBJ2-2; no clear D. The CDR3 covers 14 residues. The ends were cut back, 2 bases at V and 0 bases at J, with 4 bases in the middle. Germline assignment: CDR1 MGHDK and CDR2 SYGVNS. The CDR3 here is CASSERANTGELFF. The CDR3 coding sequence is TGTGCCAGCAGTGAAAGGGCGAACACCGGGGAGCTGTTTTTT. Based on the CDR3 plus reference TRBV25-1 and TRBJ2-2, the full variable domain is EADIYQTPRYLVIGTGKKITLECSQTMGHDKMYWYQQDPGMELHLIHYSYGVNSTEKGDLSSESTVSRIRTEHFPLTLESARPSHTSQYLCASSERANTGELFFGEGSRLTVL.

This clone was counted a single time. The chain links TRBV10-3 to TRBJ2-1; 7 bases fit TRBD1. V was clipped by 4 bases and J by 13 bases; unmatched bases: 10. The CDR3 spans 13 residues. The germline V gene encodes CDR1 ENHRY and CDR2 SYGVKD. The CDR3 coding sequence is TGTGCCATCAGTGGGTCGACGGGACAGCCACAGTTCTTC. It specifies CAISGSTGQPQFF.

V is TRBV29-1 and J is TRBJ2-4; unclear D gene. This CDR3 is 13 amino acids long. The germline gives CDR1 SQVTM, CDR2 ANQGSEA. Trimming took 2 bases from V and 0 from J, leaving 5 bases between them. The CDR3 region is CSVEILAKNIQYF. CDR3 DNA sequence: TGCAGCGTTGAAATCCTAGCCAAAAACATTCAGTACTTC.

The genes are TRBV11-1 and TRBJ2-5, with D possibly called TRBD1 or TRBD2 (5 bases each). Trimming removed 1 base from V and 5 bases from J, with 14 bases in between. Germline CDR1 SGHAT, CDR2 FQDESV (reference sequence). This CDR3 spans 15 amino acids. This chain's CDR3 is CASSLGVSGAETQYF. The DNA of the CDR3 is TGTGCCAGCAGCTTAGGAGTCTCCGGGGCGGAGACCCAGTACTTC. The whole variable domain, filled in from reference TRBV11-1 and TRBJ2-5, reads EAEVAQSPRYKITEKSQAVAFWCDPISGHATLYWYRQILGQGPELLVQFQDESVVDDSQLPKDRFSAERLKGVDSTLKIQPAELGDSAMYLCASSLGVSGAETQYFGPGTRLLVL.

V and J are TRBV25-1 and TRBJ1-5, with D possibly TRBD1 on 5 matching bases. Trimming took off 0 bases at V and 9 bases at J, with 9 bases between the two ends. Germline values: CDR1 MGHDK, CDR2 SYGVNS. CDR3 length: 13 amino acids. CDR3 protein: CASSEYVGGPQHF. The CDR3 DNA sequence: TGTGCCAGCAGTGAATATGTCGGGGGGCCCCAGCATTTT.

The chain recombines TRBV11-2 with TRBJ1-3; 7 bases map to TRBD1. Germline assignment: CDR1 SGHAT and CDR2 FQNNGV. The CDR3 has 16 amino acids. J was trimmed by 1 base and V by 5 bases; bases with no gene match: 8. CDR3 loop: CASSRTGDPSGNTIYF. Here the CDR3 DNA reads TGTGCCAGCAGCCGAACAGGGGATCCTTCTGGAAACACCATATATTTT.

The chain employs TRBV15 and TRBJ2-5; 10 bases map to TRBD2. The CDR3 runs to 16 residues. The V gene end was trimmed by 0 bases and the J gene end by 4 bases; junction bases not matched to a gene: 5. Germline V gives CDR1 LNHNV, CDR2 YYDKDF (reference sequence). The CDR3 bases are TGTGCCACCAGCAGAGATAAGCTAGCGGGAGTAGAGACCCAGTACTTC. It codes for CATSRDKLAGVETQYF.

This sequence joins TRBV7-2 and TRBJ2-7; D not resolved. This CDR3 has 12 residues. Trimming cost V 1 base and J 3 bases, with 4 bases left between them. The germline V gene has CDR1 SGHTA and CDR2 FQGNSA. The CDR3 sequence is CASSLVVYEQYF. The DNA of the CDR3 is TGTGCCAGCAGCTTAGTGGTCTACGAGCAGTACTTC.

The genes are TRBV6-5 and TRBJ2-3; 10 positions agree with TRBD1. Germline CDR1 is MNHEY and CDR2 is SVGAGI. The CDR3 runs to 15 residues. Losses at the gene ends were 6 bases for V and 6 bases for J; bases not matched to a gene: 9. The CDR3 loop reads CASSIDRGLRDTQYF. The CDR3 coding sequence is TGTGCCAGCAGCATAGACAGGGGGCTACGTGATACGCAGTATTTT.

This chain connects TRBV21-1 to TRBJ1-2. TRBV21-1 corresponds to a pseudogene. The CDR3 runs to 9 residues. CDR3 in amino acids: CASSGGYTF. The CDR3 nucleotides are TGTGCCAGCTCCGGGGGCTACACCTTC.

This chain connects TRBV6-6 to TRBJ2-3; perhaps TRBD1 as D (6 bases). The CDR3 runs 12 residues. The V gene lost 5 bases and the J gene lost 6 bases, with 9 bases spanning the gap. CDR1 and CDR2 from the germline V gene are MNHNY and SVGAGI (reference sequence). CDR3 in DNA: TGTGCCAGCAGTCCAACAGGGGATACGCAGTATTTT. Residues: CASSPTGDTQYF.

On this clone: Just one base apart from a much larger clone, this may be a read error. This chain joins TRBV5-5 and TRBJ2-5; possible D gene TRBD2, 6 bases. V was cut by 4 bases and J by 0 bases, with 7 bases left in between. Germline V gives CDR1 SGHKS, CDR2 YYEKEE (reference sequence). The CDR3 is 13 residues long. The CDR3 nucleotides are TGTGCCAGCAGCCGGGGGTACCAAGAGACCCAGTACTTC. It yields the protein CASSRGYQETQYF.

The genes are TRBV5-4 and TRBJ2-3; possible D gene TRBD2, 7 bases. Trimming shortened V by 0 bases and J by 2 bases, and 10 bases separated the two germline ends. CDR3 length: 15 residues. Germline CDR1 SGHNT, CDR2 YYREEE (reference sequence). CDR3: CASSLEGGFTDTQYF. The DNA of the CDR3 is TGTGCCAGCAGCTTGGAGGGGGGGTTCACAGATACGCAGTATTTT.

Of note for this clone: Other DNA sequences from this sample encode an identical CDR3 as well. V and J are TRBV5-1 and TRBJ2-7; 7 positions agree with TRBD1. Per the germline V gene, CDR1 is SGHRS and CDR2 is YFSETQ. The V gene end was trimmed by 4 bases and the J gene end by 0 bases; junction bases not matched to a gene: 4. There are 14 residues in the CDR3. DNA for the CDR3: TGCGCCAGCAGCCTAGGGACAGCCTCCTACGAGCAGTACTTC. Translating it yields CASSLGTASYEQYF.

The chain carries TRBV7-6 and TRBJ1-1; unclear D gene. The germline CDR1 and CDR2 sequences are SGHVS and FNYEAQ. The V and J ends lost 5 bases and 7 bases respectively, with 14 bases between them. This CDR3 has 13 amino acids. CDR3 nucleotide sequence: TGTGCCAGCAGCCCGTTCGGGTACGGTGAAGCTTTCTTT. It is translated as CASSPFGYGEAFF.

The V and J genes are TRBV2 and TRBJ1-1; D is unresolved. The CDR3 loop spans 13 amino acids. Trimming removed 5 bases at V and 5 bases at J, with 12 bases between. In germline, CDR1 is SNHLY, CDR2 FYNNEI. The CDR3 region has the DNA TGTGCCAGCAGTTCTAGCTGGGGTACTGAAGCTTTCTTT. Amino acid sequence: CASSSSWGTEAFF.

The chain links TRBV7-9 to TRBJ2-3, with D perhaps matching TRBD2 (6 bases). Germline lookup yields CDR1 SEHNR and CDR2 FQNEAQ (reference sequence). CDR3 length: 18 residues. Trimming took off 1 base at V and 2 bases at J, with 19 bases between the two ends. The DNA of the CDR3 is TGTGCCAGCAGCTTAGTCCCCTGGGGGTCGGGAGTCACAGATACGCAGTATTTT. It codes for CASSLVPWGSGVTDTQYF. The full variable domain, rest sourced from reference TRBV7-9 and TRBJ2-3, is DTGVSQNPRHKITKRGQNVTFRCDPISEHNRLYWYRQTLGQGPEFLTYFQNEAQLEKSRLLSDRFSAERPKGSFSTLEIQRTEQGDSAMYLCASSLVPWGSGVTDTQYFGPGTRLTVL.

The J gene is TRBJ1-6, the V gene TRBV27; D remains unclear. V lost 3 bases and J lost 3, with 9 bases in between. Germline loops: CDR1 MNHEY, CDR2 SMNVEV (reference sequence). The CDR3 totals 15 residues. The CDR3 nucleotides read TGTGCCAGCAGTTTTGGCAAGAACTATAATTCACCCCTCCACTTT. Protein sequence: CASSFGKNYNSPLHF.

This chain joins TRBV10-2 and TRBJ1-6; TRBD1 matches 10 bases. The CDR3 contains 17 residues. CDR1 and CDR2 from the germline V gene are WSHSY and SAAADI. With V trimmed by 0 bases and J by 9 bases, 8 bases remained unmatched. CDR3 in amino acids: CASSESSGGQGSSPLHF. The CDR3, as DNA: TGCGCCAGCAGTGAGTCGTCGGGGGGACAGGGGAGTTCACCCCTCCACTTT.

The CDR3 here is CASSVALAGNEQFF. For the CDR3, the DNA is TGCGCCAGCAGCGTCGCACTAGCGGGCAATGAGCAGTTCTTC. The chain links TRBV5-1 to TRBJ2-1; 9 bases fit TRBD2. The CDR3 is made up of 14 amino acids. The trim removed 4 bases at V and 6 bases at J, leaving 5 bases unmatched. Germline lookup yields CDR1 SGHRS and CDR2 YFSETQ. Variable domain in full (rest from reference TRBV5-1 and TRBJ2-1): KAGVTQTPRYLIKTRGQQVTLSCSPISGHRSVSWYQQTPGQGLQFLFEYFSETQRNKGNFPGRFSGRQFSNSRSEMNVSTLELGDSALYLCASSVALAGNEQFFGPGTRLTVL.

The gene calls are TRBV30 and TRBJ2-7, with 10 nucleotides matching TRBD2. The CDR3 totals 15 residues. The germline CDR1 and CDR2 sequences are GTSNPN and SVGIG (reference sequence). V lost 1 base and J lost 7; bases outside the gene matches: 10. The CDR3, as DNA: TGTGCCTGGAGTGCAAGCGGGAGGGACCTTAAGGAGCAGTACTTC. This gives the protein CAWSASGRDLKEQYF.

The chain employs TRBV18 and TRBJ1-5; tentative D call: TRBD1 (5 bases). The CDR3 spans 16 residues. Germline values: CDR1 KGHSH, CDR2 LQKENI. Trimming took off 6 bases at V and 0 bases at J, with 15 bases between the two ends. CDR3 nucleotide sequence: TGTGCCAGCTCGCCTGACAGTGTAAGTAGCAATCAGCCCCAGCATTTT. This sequence encodes CASSPDSVSSNQPQHF.

The chain joins TRBV6-1 to TRBJ1-5; no reliable D call. The germline gives CDR1 MNHNS, CDR2 SASEGT. V was cut by 3 bases and J by 7 bases, with 16 bases left in between. The length of the CDR3 is 15 residues. CDR3 nucleotides: TGTGCCAGCAGTGAGGTGACCATAAACCAACAGCCCCAGCATTTT. Protein: CASSEVTINQQPQHF.

The rearrangement uses TRBV9 and TRBJ1-1; no clear D. The V and J ends lost 0 bases and 2 bases respectively, with 8 bases between them. The CDR3 loop spans 14 amino acids. The germline V gene has CDR1 SGDLS and CDR2 YYNGEE. The CDR3 reads CASSVDGYNTEAFF. The DNA for the CDR3 is TGTGCCAGCAGCGTAGACGGATACAACACTGAAGCTTTCTTT.